The 5 T cell receptor beta chains below were found in one sample sequenced in a study of beta chain features in type 1 diabetes. Their specific antigens are unknown. Expressed TCRB transcripts were sequenced because the isolated RNA had all been reverse transcribed beforehand. Sequencing used immunoSEQ multiplex PCR; TCRdb keeps in-frame clones, though not all of them. The table lists 600,000 or so clones, about 14% of them singletons, with 0.035% to 0.045% in the top ten. Study-wide points: Type 1 diabetes patients had TCRB CDR3s that were shorter (moderately but significantly so) in all four CD4+ subsets.

Material for sequencing was naive CD4+ T cells from blood. The receptors were sampled from a young man with type 1 diabetes.

The V gene is TRBV10-2, the J gene TRBJ2-3; D not certain. Looked up from germline, CDR1 is WSHSY and CDR2 is SAAADI. The CDR3 runs 15 residues. V gave up 4 bases and J gave up 2 bases, with 13 bases separating them. The CDR3 protein is CASSVGLLPTDTQYF. CDR3 nucleotide sequence: TGCGCCAGCAGTGTAGGTCTTCTACCCACAGATACGCAGTATTTT.

This clone was seen a few times. The chain couples TRBV7-2 to TRBJ2-5; no firm D call. There are 13 residues in the CDR3. V was clipped by 5 bases and J by 0 bases, with 7 bases between them. CDR1 is SGHTA, CDR2 FQGNSA, per germline. CDR3: CASSPLNQETQYF. CDR3 sequence (DNA): TGTGCCAGCAGCCCCTTGAACCAAGAGACCCAGTACTTC.

This clone was picked up a small number of times. The J gene is TRBJ2-7, the V gene TRBV13; 12 bases match TRBD2. V trimming: 4 bases; J trimming: 4 bases; junction bases outside the gene matches: 2. Germline lookup yields CDR1 PRHDT and CDR2 FYEKMQ (reference sequence). This CDR3 region has 14 residues. The CDR3 DNA is TGTGCCAGCAGCTCAACTAGCGGGAGGTACGAGCAGTACTTC. This gives the protein CASSSTSGRYEQYF.

In its sample, this clone was seen a few times. The chain recombines TRBV5-8 with TRBJ2-4, with D possibly matching TRBD2 (5 bases). V lost 4 bases to trimming and J lost 6 bases, with 17 bases between them. This CDR3 comprises 15 residues. The V gene's germline CDR1 is SGHTS and CDR2 YDEGEE. CDR3 DNA: TGTGCCAGCAGCCTCGGACTCGTTAGCGCAAACATTCAGTACTTC. Residues: CASSLGLVSANIQYF.

V and J are TRBV6-1 and TRBJ1-1, with D uncertain. The V end lost 1 base, the J end lost 9 bases, and 12 bases lay between the germline ends. CDR1 and CDR2 (germline): MNHNS, SASEGT. The CDR3 length is 13 residues. CDR3 nucleotides: TGTGCCAGCAGTGAAGTCGGGCGCCTTAAAGCTTTCTTT. It codes for CASSEVGRLKAFF.